This T cell receptor beta chain was recovered during a study of T-cell reconstitution after alpha-beta-depleted transplantation in children. CDR3 length: 15 residues. V was clipped by 4 bases and J by 4 bases; unmatched bases: 3. CDR1 and CDR2 from the germline V gene are MNHEY and SVGAGI. During its preparation, the TCRbeta library received unique molecular identifiers. Using its own MiXCR run on the PCR reads, TCRdb lists one record per CDR3 protein. The sample shows over 200,000 distinct CDR3 sequences, approximately 10% of them seen only once. This TCR derives from a human donor who donated a stem cell graft to a child with acute lymphoblastic leukemia. This specimen consisted of PBMCs from the stem cell graft donor, obtained from the stem cell graft. V and J are TRBV6-5 and TRBJ2-1; 11 nucleotides line up with TRBD1. CDR3 loop: CASSSGTGGYNEQFF. The CDR3 DNA reads as TGTGCCAGCAGTTCTGGGACAGGGGGATACAATGAGCAGTTCTTC.